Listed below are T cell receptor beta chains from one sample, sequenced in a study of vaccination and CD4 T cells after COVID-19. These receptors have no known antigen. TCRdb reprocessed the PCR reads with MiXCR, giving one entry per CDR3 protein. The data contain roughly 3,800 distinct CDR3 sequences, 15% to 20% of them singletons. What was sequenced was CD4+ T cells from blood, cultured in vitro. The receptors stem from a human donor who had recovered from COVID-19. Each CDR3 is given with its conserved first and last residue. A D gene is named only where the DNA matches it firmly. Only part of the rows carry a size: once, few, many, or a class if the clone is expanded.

cdr3_nt: TGCGCCAGCAGCTTGGGAACGGACACTTTGAACACTGAAGCTTTCTTT
cdr3_aa: CASSLGTDTLNTEAFF
j_call: TRBJ1-1
v_call: TRBV4-1
d_call: NA
clone_size: NA

cdr3_nt: TGTGCCAGCAGTTACAATCCGGCTAGCCCCCAGGAGACCCAGTACTTC
cdr3_aa: CASSYNPASPQETQYF
j_call: TRBJ2-5
v_call: TRBV6-5
d_call: NA
clone_size: few

cdr3_nt: TGTGCCTGGAGTGTACAACCTTGGGGAAACACCATATATTTT
cdr3_aa: CAWSVQPWGNTIYF
j_call: TRBJ1-3
v_call: TRBV30
d_call: NA
clone_size: NA

cdr3_nt: NA
cdr3_aa: CISVPEATREFNEQYF
j_call: TRBJ2-7
v_call: TRBV7-5
d_call: NA
clone_size: NA

cdr3_nt: TGTGCCAGCAGCCCACAGGGGGCGGTCGGCTACACCTTC
cdr3_aa: CASSPQGAVGYTF
j_call: TRBJ1-2
v_call: TRBV7-9
d_call: TRBD1
clone_size: NA

cdr3_nt: TGTGCCAGCAGCTCCCACGCCGAGCAGTACTTC
cdr3_aa: CASSSHAEQYF
j_call: TRBJ2-7
v_call: TRBV5-4
d_call: NA
clone_size: few

cdr3_nt: TGCAGTGCTAGAGTTGACTTCAGGGACCAGTACTTC
cdr3_aa: CSARVDFRDQYF
j_call: TRBJ2-5
v_call: TRBV20-1
d_call: NA
clone_size: NA

cdr3_nt: TGCGCCAGCAGCTTGGGGGACAGGGCGCGGGATACGCAGTATTTT
cdr3_aa: CASSLGDRARDTQYF
j_call: TRBJ2-3
v_call: TRBV5-1
d_call: TRBD1
clone_size: few

cdr3_nt: TGTGCCAGCTCACCACCGTCAGCGGGAGGGGCGAACGAGCAGTACTTC
cdr3_aa: CASSPPSAGGANEQYF
j_call: TRBJ2-7
v_call: TRBV18
d_call: TRBD2
clone_size: NA

cdr3_nt: TGTGCCACCAGCCCCTTGAGAGATGAAGCTTTCTTT
cdr3_aa: CATSPLRDEAFF
j_call: TRBJ1-1
v_call: TRBV15
d_call: NA
clone_size: NA

cdr3_nt: TGTGCCAGCAGTTCCCGGGGGGTGCCAGGCACAGATACGCAGTATTTT
cdr3_aa: CASSSRGVPGTDTQYF
j_call: TRBJ2-3
v_call: TRBV7-2
d_call: TRBD2
clone_size: few

cdr3_nt: TGTGCCAGCAGCTATAGCGCCTACGACCACAATGAGCAGTTCTTC
cdr3_aa: CASSYSAYDHNEQFF
j_call: TRBJ2-1
v_call: TRBV7-9
d_call: NA
clone_size: NA

cdr3_nt: TGTGCCAGAAGCTTAAAGGACAGGGGGCTCGAGCAGTACTTC
cdr3_aa: CARSLKDRGLEQYF
j_call: TRBJ2-7
v_call: TRBV5-3
d_call: TRBD1
clone_size: NA

cdr3_nt: TGTGCCAGCAGCTTGTACGGGGACAAGGCAAGCAATCAGCCCCAGCATTTT
cdr3_aa: CASSLYGDKASNQPQHF
j_call: TRBJ1-5
v_call: TRBV5-6
d_call: NA
clone_size: NA

cdr3_nt: TGTGCCAGCAGTAGATTTCGGGACACTGAAGCTTTCTTT
cdr3_aa: CASSRFRDTEAFF
j_call: TRBJ1-1
v_call: TRBV6-1
d_call: NA
clone_size: large

cdr3_nt: TGTGCCACCAGTTTCCAGAGTGAGCAGTTCTTC
cdr3_aa: CATSFQSEQFF
j_call: TRBJ2-1
v_call: TRBV24-1
d_call: NA
clone_size: NA

cdr3_nt: TGTGCCAGCAGCGCCGGGTGGGGCATCGCGAACACCGGGGAGCTGTTTTTT
cdr3_aa: CASSAGWGIANTGELFF
j_call: TRBJ2-2
v_call: TRBV6-1
d_call: NA
clone_size: few

cdr3_nt: TGTGCCTGGAGTCCCCTTTTTCAGCCCCAGCATTTT
cdr3_aa: CAWSPLFQPQHF
j_call: TRBJ1-5
v_call: TRBV30
d_call: NA
clone_size: once

cdr3_nt: TGTGCCAGCAGCCTGCGGGGGGAGCAGTTCTTC
cdr3_aa: CASSLRGEQFF
j_call: TRBJ2-1
v_call: TRBV7-9
d_call: TRBD2
clone_size: NA

cdr3_nt: TGTGCCTGGCACGACAGGGTGGGGACTGAAGCTTTCTTT
cdr3_aa: CAWHDRVGTEAFF
j_call: TRBJ1-1
v_call: TRBV30
d_call: TRBD1
clone_size: few

cdr3_nt: TGTGCCACCAGCACTCCGGGACAGGGGGCGCGTGGCTACACCTTC
cdr3_aa: CATSTPGQGARGYTF
j_call: TRBJ1-2
v_call: TRBV15
d_call: TRBD1
clone_size: large

cdr3_nt: TGTGCCAGCAGTGAGCTGGGGATACTGGCTTTCTTT
cdr3_aa: CASSELGILAFF
j_call: TRBJ1-1
v_call: TRBV6-1
d_call: NA
clone_size: large

cdr3_nt: TGTGCCAGCCGTCGTGGGGGGAGTGTGGCTTTCTTT
cdr3_aa: CASRRGGSVAFF
j_call: TRBJ1-1
v_call: TRBV6-1
d_call: NA
clone_size: few

cdr3_nt: TGCAGTGCTGGGGGAACGGGGGCGGGGTCCTACGAGCAGTACTTC
cdr3_aa: CSAGGTGAGSYEQYF
j_call: TRBJ2-7
v_call: TRBV20-1
d_call: NA
clone_size: few

cdr3_nt: TGCAGTGGACTCAGCTACAATGAGCAGTTCTTC
cdr3_aa: CSGLSYNEQFF
j_call: TRBJ2-1
v_call: TRBV20-1
d_call: NA
clone_size: NA

cdr3_nt: TGTGCCAGCAGCTTAAAACAGGGCTATGGCTACACCTTC
cdr3_aa: CASSLKQGYGYTF
j_call: TRBJ1-2
v_call: TRBV7-2
d_call: NA
clone_size: NA

cdr3_nt: TGCGCCAGCAGCTTCACAGGGCAAAAGAATGGCTACACCTTC
cdr3_aa: CASSFTGQKNGYTF
j_call: TRBJ1-2
v_call: TRBV5-1
d_call: NA
clone_size: NA

cdr3_nt: TGCAGTGCTAAAACAACAGGGAATCAGCCCCAGCATTTT
cdr3_aa: CSAKTTGNQPQHF
j_call: TRBJ1-5
v_call: TRBV20-1
d_call: NA
clone_size: large

cdr3_nt: TGTGCCAGCAGCGGGTCGGGGGGCGAAGCTTTCTTT
cdr3_aa: CASSGSGGEAFF
j_call: TRBJ1-1
v_call: TRBV7-6
d_call: NA
clone_size: NA

cdr3_nt: TGTGCCAGCAGTGAAGCAGGGTTTAGACAGCTTGGCTACACCTTC
cdr3_aa: CASSEAGFRQLGYTF
j_call: TRBJ1-2
v_call: TRBV6-1
d_call: NA
clone_size: medium-sized

cdr3_nt: TGCGCCAGCAGCTTGGAGTCCCCGGGACAGGGGGCGGGTGAGCAGTTCTTC
cdr3_aa: CASSLESPGQGAGEQFF
j_call: TRBJ2-1
v_call: TRBV5-1
d_call: TRBD1
clone_size: few

cdr3_nt: TGCGCCAGCAGCTTTACGGTACTACCCGATACGCAGTATTTT
cdr3_aa: CASSFTVLPDTQYF
j_call: TRBJ2-3
v_call: TRBV5-1
d_call: NA
clone_size: NA

cdr3_nt: TGTGCCAGCAGCTTAGAGGCTGGCTATGGCTACACCTTC
cdr3_aa: CASSLEAGYGYTF
j_call: TRBJ1-2
v_call: TRBV11-2
d_call: NA
clone_size: NA

cdr3_nt: TGTGCCAGCAGTTTGCGGACAGGGGGCGTCAACACTGAAGCTTTCTTT
cdr3_aa: CASSLRTGGVNTEAFF
j_call: TRBJ1-1
v_call: TRBV6-5
d_call: TRBD1
clone_size: NA